Each of the 13 T cell receptor beta chains below was sequenced from the same sample in a study of cytomegalovirus exposure and HLA in healthy donors. The primer mix had 60 Vbeta and 13 Jbeta primers. The table came from immunoSEQ multiplex PCR; TCRdb's copy has only in-frame clones and leaves some out. The sample includes about 120,000 clones, 17% seen only once; the top ten take 2.9%. Sequencing used PBMCs. The receptor set was obtained from a female donor in good health and CMV-seropositive.

This chain joins TRBV5-1 and TRBJ2-7, with 11 bases fitting TRBD2. Germline V gene sequence: CDR1 SGHRS, CDR2 YFSETQ. V gave up 4 bases and J gave up 0 bases; unmatched junction bases: 6. This CDR3 has 16 residues. The chain's CDR3 is CASSPSTSGSSYEQYF. DNA of the CDR3: TGCGCCAGCAGCCCCTCAACTAGCGGGAGCTCCTACGAGCAGTACTTC.

This clone was picked up a small number of times. This rearrangement joins TRBV13 to TRBJ2-5; 10 nucleotides agree with TRBD2. J gave up 4 bases and V 6 bases, and 8 bases lay outside the gene matches. This CDR3 spans 15 amino acids. Per germline, CDR1 PRHDT and CDR2 FYEKMQ (reference sequence). The chain's CDR3 is CASSFRLAGVETQYF. The CDR3 bases are TGTGCCAGCAGTTTCAGGCTAGCGGGAGTAGAGACCCAGTACTTC.

This chain connects TRBV4-1 to TRBJ2-3, with 10 bases fitting TRBD2. This CDR3 is built from 19 residues. J lost 0 bases, V lost 3 bases, and 12 bases had no gene match. Germline loops: CDR1 MGHRA, CDR2 YSYEKL. The CDR3 sequence: CASSQLVSASGGSTDTQYF. CDR3 nucleotides: TGCGCCAGCAGCCAGCTCGTTTCGGCTAGCGGGGGTAGCACAGATACGCAGTATTTT.

This clone was seen only a few times. The chain couples TRBV30 to TRBJ2-1; 8 nucleotides agree with TRBD2. V lost 2 bases, J lost 9 bases, and 0 bases stayed unmatched. The CDR3 has 11 residues. Germline V gene lookup returns CDR1 GTSNPN and CDR2 SVGIG (reference sequence). DNA for the CDR3: TGTGCCTGGAGTCGGGGGGGTGAGCAGTTCTTC. This sequence encodes CAWSRGGEQFF.

CDR3 nucleotide sequence: TGCGCCAGCGGCAGGTCTTTAACAGGTATCAATGAGCAGTTCTTC. Its protein is CASGRSLTGINEQFF. The rearrangement joins TRBV5-1 to TRBJ2-1; D is perhaps TRBD1 (5 bases). Per the germline V gene, CDR1 is SGHRS and CDR2 is YFSETQ. V lost 7 bases and J 6 bases, leaving 20 bases between the germline ends. This CDR3 spans 15 amino acids. The variable domain in full, completed from reference TRBV5-1 and TRBJ2-1, reads KAGVTQTPRYLIKTRGQQVTLSCSPISGHRSVSWYQQTPGQGLQFLFEYFSETQRNKGNFPGRFSGRQFSNSRSEMNVSTLELGDSALYLCASGRSLTGINEQFFGPGTRLTVL.

The gene calls are TRBV4-2 and TRBJ1-1; no clear D gene. CDR1 is LGHNA, CDR2 YNFKEQ, per germline. V gave up 6 bases and J gave up 3 bases, with 23 bases separating them. CDR3 length equals 17 residues. CDR3 region: CASSTRGAAMSDTEAFF. DNA of the CDR3: TGTGCCAGCAGTACTCGAGGAGCCGCGATGTCCGACACTGAAGCTTTCTTT.

The V gene is TRBV2, the J gene TRBJ1-6, with 10 bases lining up with TRBD1. Trimming cost V 7 bases and J 10 bases; bases outside gene matches: 10. The germline V gene encodes CDR1 SNHLY and CDR2 FYNNEI. The CDR3 covers 15 residues. This CDR3 is CASNTRDRGRSPLHF. The DNA of the CDR3 is TGTGCCAGCAATACTAGGGACAGGGGAAGGTCACCCCTCCACTTT.

This clone appeared a few times. The rearrangement joins TRBV5-1 to TRBJ1-1; D might be TRBD1 (6 bases). The V end lost 0 bases, the J end lost 3 bases, and 12 bases lay between the germline ends. CDR1 is SGHRS, CDR2 YFSETQ, per germline. This CDR3 is built from 15 residues. This CDR3 is CASSLEAGAYTEAFF. The CDR3 bases are TGCGCCAGCAGCTTGGAGGCGGGGGCGTACACTGAAGCTTTCTTT.

This clone has a handful of counts. The chain combines TRBV4-3 with TRBJ2-2; the D gene is possibly TRBD2 (6 bases). The V end was cut by 1 base, the J end by 3 bases, with 12 bases between. Per the germline V gene, CDR1 is LGHNA and CDR2 is YSLEER. The CDR3 consists of 16 residues. This chain's CDR3 is CASSQVGGKDTGELFF. For the CDR3, the DNA is TGCGCCAGCAGCCAAGTAGGAGGGAAGGACACCGGGGAGCTGTTTTTT.

This clone was found a few times. The rearrangement uses TRBV5-1 and TRBJ1-1, with TRBD1 matching 12 bases. The ends lost 4 bases at V and 4 bases at J; junction bases unmatched: 5. Germline CDR1 is SGHRS and CDR2 is YFSETQ. The CDR3 is made up of 15 amino acids. The CDR3 DNA follows: TGCGCCAGCAGCCAAGGGACAGGGGGCGGCACTGAAGCTTTCTTT. As protein: CASSQGTGGGTEAFF. The full variable domain, rest sourced from reference TRBV5-1 and TRBJ1-1, is KAGVTQTPRYLIKTRGQQVTLSCSPISGHRSVSWYQQTPGQGLQFLFEYFSETQRNKGNFPGRFSGRQFSNSRSEMNVSTLELGDSALYLCASSQGTGGGTEAFFGQGTRLTVV.

This clone was picked up a small number of times. V gene TRBV6-5 combines with J gene TRBJ2-7; 8 bases are a match to TRBD1. V was pared by 2 bases and J by 3 bases, with 0 bases of the junction left unmatched. The CDR3 sequence is 13 residues long. The germline V gene encodes CDR1 MNHEY and CDR2 SVGAGI. Here the CDR3 reads CASSYDRGYEQYF. The CDR3 nucleotides read TGTGCCAGCAGTTACGACAGGGGCTACGAGCAGTACTTC.

This clone showed up just a few times. V is TRBV5-5 and J is TRBJ2-7; 10 positions match TRBD2. Losses at the gene ends were 4 bases for V and 1 base for J; bases not matched to a gene: 11. This CDR3 is built from 17 residues. The germline CDR1 and CDR2 sequences are SGHKS and YYEKEE (reference sequence). The CDR3 region is CASSLHSGGQSSYEQYF. Here the CDR3 DNA reads TGTGCCAGCAGCCTTCATAGCGGGGGGCAATCGTCCTACGAGCAGTACTTC.

The count of this clone is one. This sequence joins TRBV15 and TRBJ2-3, with 7 bases matching TRBD2. CDR1 and CDR2 from the germline V gene are LNHNV and YYDKDF (reference sequence). V lost 0 bases to trimming and J lost 14 bases; unmatched junction nucleotides: 8. This CDR3 has 13 residues. CDR3 in DNA: TGTGCCACCAGCAGAGACGGACTAGTGAAGCCGTATTTT. This encodes CATSRDGLVKPYF.